This TCR beta chain was sequenced during a study of OX40 agonist ivuxolimab in advanced cancers. At the level of the whole study: Ivuxolimab, which targeted the costimulatory receptor OX40 (CD134), was an agonistic, fully human IgG2 monoclonal antibody. Intravenous ivuxolimab was administered to patients every 2 weeks at six dose levels: 0.01, 0.1, 0.3, 1.5, 3 and 10 mg/kg. Of the roughly 54 dose-escalation patients, hepatocellular carcinoma was present in about 20, melanoma in roughly 15, renal cell carcinoma in 9 and head and neck cancer in 9. The dose-escalation cohort was about 83% male with a mean age of about 54 years, ranging from roughly 20 to 85. Prior anti-PD-1, anti-PD-L1 or anti-CTLA-4 therapy was permitted, and checkpoint inhibitors had been received by 30% to 40% of dose-escalation patients. Partial responses were achieved by three dose-escalation patients, of whom one had hepatocellular carcinoma and two had cutaneous melanoma. The purpose of peripheral TCRbeta sequencing was to test whether ivuxolimab changed TCR sequence diversity and led to clonal T-cell expansion. The paper reports the monotherapy dose-escalation portion (N of about 50 patients) of the phase I ivuxolimab trial. Results the study describes overall, beyond this receptor: In partial responders in the 0.1-3.0 mg/kg groups, normalized peripheral clonal expansion was found to be among the lowest, especially among CD8+ T cells. Low levels of normalized T-cell clonal expansion were also shown by some nonresponding patients. After ivuxolimab, more expanded clones were found on average in CD8+ T cells than in CD4+ T cells. The antigen specificity of the clonally expanded peripheral T cells was not determined. At doses from 0.1 to 3.0 mg/kg, clonal expansion was seen in both CD4+ and CD8+ blood T cells between baseline and week 6.

For sequencing of the TCRbeta CDR3 region, genomic DNA was extracted from the sorted cells. The immunoSEQ Assay was used for sequencing of TCRbeta CDR3 regions. TCRdb mirrors the immuneACCESS table, restricted to in-frame sequences. Some clones are absent from its copies; in checked studies, under half trace to an unresolved V gene, and the reason for the others is unknown. This sample holds just under 75,000 clones; about 90% were observed only once. Roughly 0.44% of the sample is taken by the ten largest. The germline V gene (reference sequence) supplies CDR1 MNHEY and CDR2 SMNVEV. V is pruned by 7 bases and J by 2 bases, leaving 20 bases of the junction without a gene match. From the cysteine through the phenylalanine, the CDR3 covers 20 amino acids. Only the CDR3 part of the read is kept: 60 bases, read in frame from the first base. Points on this clone: What antigen it recognizes has not been identified. No per-base quality is available; no much larger clone lies one base away.

The trial excluded patients who had a history of autoimmune disease or who were on systemic immunosuppression. Peripheral blood for TCR sequencing was collected from all dose cohorts at baseline, on cycle 4 day 1, and on cycle 7 day 1. The samples were drawn from a first-in-human, open-label, multicenter phase I dose-escalation trial of ivuxolimab. Adults with locally advanced or metastatic head and neck squamous cell, hepatocellular, melanoma or renal cell carcinoma were enrolled in the trial. Before TCR sequencing, CD4+ T cells and CD8+ T cells from peripheral blood were sorted into separate populations.

The chain couples TRBV27 to TRBJ2-1, and TRBD2 matches 10 of the central bases. This sequence originates from an adult with an advanced solid tumor such as melanoma, head and neck, liver or kidney cancer. Sequenced material: CD4+ or CD8+ T cells sorted from blood, taken in a trial of the OX40 agonist ivuxolimab. The DNA sequence is as follows: TGTGCCAGCACTCAAAGGGCAGGGTATCCAACTAGCGGGGCCTACAATGAGCAGTTCTTC. It translates as CASTQRAGYPTSGAYNEQFF.